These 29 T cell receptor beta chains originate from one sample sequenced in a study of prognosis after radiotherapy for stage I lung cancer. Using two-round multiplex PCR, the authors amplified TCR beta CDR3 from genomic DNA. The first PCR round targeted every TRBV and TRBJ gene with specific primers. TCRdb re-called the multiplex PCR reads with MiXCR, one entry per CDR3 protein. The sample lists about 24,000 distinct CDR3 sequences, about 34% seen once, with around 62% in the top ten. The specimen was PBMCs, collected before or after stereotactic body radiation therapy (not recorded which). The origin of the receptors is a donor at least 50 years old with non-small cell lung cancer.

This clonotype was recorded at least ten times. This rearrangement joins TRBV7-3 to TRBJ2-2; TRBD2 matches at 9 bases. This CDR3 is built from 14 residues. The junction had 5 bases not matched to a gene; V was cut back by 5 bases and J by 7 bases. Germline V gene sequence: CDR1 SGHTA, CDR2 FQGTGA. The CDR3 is CASSTFSGSGELFF. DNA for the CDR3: TGTGCCAGCAGCACGTTTAGCGGGAGCGGGGAGCTGTTTTTT.

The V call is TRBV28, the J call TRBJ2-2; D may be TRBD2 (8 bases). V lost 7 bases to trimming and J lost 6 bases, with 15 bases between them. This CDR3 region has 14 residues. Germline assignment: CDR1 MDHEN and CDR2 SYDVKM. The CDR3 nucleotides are TGTGCCAGCACTCGACAGGGACTAGCCGGGGAGCTGTTTTTT. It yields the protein CASTRQGLAGELFF.

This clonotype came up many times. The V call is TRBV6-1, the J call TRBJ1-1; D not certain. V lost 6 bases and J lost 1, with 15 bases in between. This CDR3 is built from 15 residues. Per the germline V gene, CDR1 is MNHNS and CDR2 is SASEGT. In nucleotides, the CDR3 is TGTGCCAGCAGGCCCCGGGAGGATTGGAACACTGAAGCTTTCTTT. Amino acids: CASRPREDWNTEAFF.

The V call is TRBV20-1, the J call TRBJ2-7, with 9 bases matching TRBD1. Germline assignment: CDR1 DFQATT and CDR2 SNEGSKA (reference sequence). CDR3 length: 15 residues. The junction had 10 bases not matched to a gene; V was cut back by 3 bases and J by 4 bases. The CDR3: CSASQTGGVWYEQYF. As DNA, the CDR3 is TGCAGTGCTAGCCAGACAGGGGGAGTTTGGTACGAGCAGTACTTC.

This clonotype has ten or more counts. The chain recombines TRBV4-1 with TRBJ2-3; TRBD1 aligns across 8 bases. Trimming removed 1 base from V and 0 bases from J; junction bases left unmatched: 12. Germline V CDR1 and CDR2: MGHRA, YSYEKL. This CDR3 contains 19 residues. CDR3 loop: CASSQGGQESSSSTDTQYF. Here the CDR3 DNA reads TGCGCCAGCAGCCAAGGGGGACAGGAATCCTCCTCCAGCACAGATACGCAGTATTTT.

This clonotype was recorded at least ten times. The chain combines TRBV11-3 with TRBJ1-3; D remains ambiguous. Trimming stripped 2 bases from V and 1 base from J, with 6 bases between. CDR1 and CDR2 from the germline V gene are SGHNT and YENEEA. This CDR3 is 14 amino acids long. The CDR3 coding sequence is TGTGCCAGCAGCTTACCTCGGTCTGGAAACACCATATATTTT. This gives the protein CASSLPRSGNTIYF.

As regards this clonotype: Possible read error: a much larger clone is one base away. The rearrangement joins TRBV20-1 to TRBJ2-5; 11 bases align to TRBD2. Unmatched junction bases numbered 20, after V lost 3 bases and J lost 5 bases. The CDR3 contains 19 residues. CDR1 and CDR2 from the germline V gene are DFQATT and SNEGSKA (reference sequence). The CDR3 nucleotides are TGCAGTGCTAGCCCCCTAGGGGGACTAGCGGTATCCTCCATTGAGACCCAGTACTTC. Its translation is CSASPLGGLAVSSIETQYF.

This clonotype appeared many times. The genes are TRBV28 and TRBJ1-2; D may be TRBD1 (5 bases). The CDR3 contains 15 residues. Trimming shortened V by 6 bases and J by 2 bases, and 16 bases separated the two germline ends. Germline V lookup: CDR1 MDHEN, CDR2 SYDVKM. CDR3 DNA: TGTGCCAGCAGACTTCCCGGGACCGTGAACTATGGCTACACCTTC. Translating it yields CASRLPGTVNYGYTF.

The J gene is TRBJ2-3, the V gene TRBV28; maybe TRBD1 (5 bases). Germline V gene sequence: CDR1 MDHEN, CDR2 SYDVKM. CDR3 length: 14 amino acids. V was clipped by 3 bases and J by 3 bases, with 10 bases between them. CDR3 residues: CASSFLSGTDTQYF. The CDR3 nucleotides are TGTGCCAGCAGTTTTCTGTCAGGGACAGATACGCAGTATTTT. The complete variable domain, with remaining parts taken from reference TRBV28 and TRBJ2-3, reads DVKVTQSSRYLVKRTGEKVFLECVQDMDHENMFWYRQDPGLGLRLIYFSYDVKMKEKGDIPEGYSVSREKKERFSLILESASTNQTSMYLCASSFLSGTDTQYFGPGTRLTVL.

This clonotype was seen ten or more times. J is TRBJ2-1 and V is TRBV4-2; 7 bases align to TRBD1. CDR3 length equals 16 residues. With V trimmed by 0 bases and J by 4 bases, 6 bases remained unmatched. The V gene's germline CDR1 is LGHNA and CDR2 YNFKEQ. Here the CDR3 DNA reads TGTGCCAGCAGCCAAGAGGGGGCAGGGGGTTACAATGAGCAGTTCTTC. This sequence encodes CASSQEGAGGYNEQFF.

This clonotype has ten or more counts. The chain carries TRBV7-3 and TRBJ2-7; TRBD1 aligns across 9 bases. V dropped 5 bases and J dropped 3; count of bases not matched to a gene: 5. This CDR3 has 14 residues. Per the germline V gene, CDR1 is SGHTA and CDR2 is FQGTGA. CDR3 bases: TGTGCCAGCAGCCCAGGGACAGGGAACTACGAGCAGTACTTC. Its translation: CASSPGTGNYEQYF.

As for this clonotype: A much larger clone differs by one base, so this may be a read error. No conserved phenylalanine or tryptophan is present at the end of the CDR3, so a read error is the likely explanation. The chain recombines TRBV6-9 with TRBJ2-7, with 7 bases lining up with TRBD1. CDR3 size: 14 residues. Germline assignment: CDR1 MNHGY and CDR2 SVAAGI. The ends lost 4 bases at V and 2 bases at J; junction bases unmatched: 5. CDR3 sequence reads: CASSSDRYPYEQYS. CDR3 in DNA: TGTGCCAGCAGTTCGGACAGGTACCCCTACGAGCAGTACTCC.

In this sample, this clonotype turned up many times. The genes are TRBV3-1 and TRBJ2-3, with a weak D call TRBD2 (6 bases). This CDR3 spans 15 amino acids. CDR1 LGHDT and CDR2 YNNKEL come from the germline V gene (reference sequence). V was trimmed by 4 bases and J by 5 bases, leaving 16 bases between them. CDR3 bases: TGTGCCAGCAGCCTAAGGGAAGGGAGGCAAGATACGCAGTATTTT. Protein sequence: CASSLREGRQDTQYF.

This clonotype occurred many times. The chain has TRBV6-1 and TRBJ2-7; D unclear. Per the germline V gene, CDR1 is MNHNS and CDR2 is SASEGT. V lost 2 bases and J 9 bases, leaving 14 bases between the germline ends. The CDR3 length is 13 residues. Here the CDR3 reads CASSEKLRVRQYF. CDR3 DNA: TGTGCCAGCAGTGAAAAACTCCGAGTGCGGCAGTACTTC.

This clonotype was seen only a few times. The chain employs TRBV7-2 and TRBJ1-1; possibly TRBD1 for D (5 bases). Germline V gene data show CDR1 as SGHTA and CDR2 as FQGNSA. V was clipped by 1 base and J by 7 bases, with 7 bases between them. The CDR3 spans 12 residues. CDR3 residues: CASSLVRGEAFF. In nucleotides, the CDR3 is TGTGCCAGCAGCTTAGTGAGGGGTGAAGCTTTCTTT.

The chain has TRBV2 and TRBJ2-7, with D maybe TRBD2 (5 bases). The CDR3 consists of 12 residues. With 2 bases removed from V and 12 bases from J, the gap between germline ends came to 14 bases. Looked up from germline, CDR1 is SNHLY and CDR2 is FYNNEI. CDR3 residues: CASSESSTRGYF. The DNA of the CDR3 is TGTGCCAGCAGTGAATCCAGTACTCGGGGGTACTTC.

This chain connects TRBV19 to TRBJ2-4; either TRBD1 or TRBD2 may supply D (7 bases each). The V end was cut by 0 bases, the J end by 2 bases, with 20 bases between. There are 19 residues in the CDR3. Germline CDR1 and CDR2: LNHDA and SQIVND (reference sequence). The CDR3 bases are TGTGCCAGTAGTATAGATCAGGGGGGGGGACAGAGAACCAAAAACATTCAGTACTTC. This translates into CASSIDQGGGQRTKNIQYF.

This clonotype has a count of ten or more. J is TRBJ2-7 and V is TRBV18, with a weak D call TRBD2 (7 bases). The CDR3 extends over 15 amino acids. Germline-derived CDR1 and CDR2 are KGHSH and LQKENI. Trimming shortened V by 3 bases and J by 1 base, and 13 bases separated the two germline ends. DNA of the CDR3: TGTGCCAGCTCACCGAGAGCGGGACAATCCTACGAGCAGTACTTC. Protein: CASSPRAGQSYEQYF.

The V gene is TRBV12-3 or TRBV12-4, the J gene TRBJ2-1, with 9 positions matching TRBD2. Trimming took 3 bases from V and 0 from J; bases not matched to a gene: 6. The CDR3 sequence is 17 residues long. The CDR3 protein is CASSLGSGSISYNEQFF. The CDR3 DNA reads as TGTGCCAGCAGTTTGGGTAGCGGGAGTATCTCCTACAATGAGCAGTTCTTC.

CDR3 DNA: TGTGCCAGCGGGCCGTCCAGGTTCGATGAGCAGTTCTTC. Its protein product is CASGPSRFDEQFF. The chain links TRBV6-1 to TRBJ2-1; D call uncertain. The germline CDR1 and CDR2 sequences are MNHNS and SASEGT. There are 13 residues in the CDR3. Trimming took 8 bases from V and 8 from J, leaving 16 bases between them.

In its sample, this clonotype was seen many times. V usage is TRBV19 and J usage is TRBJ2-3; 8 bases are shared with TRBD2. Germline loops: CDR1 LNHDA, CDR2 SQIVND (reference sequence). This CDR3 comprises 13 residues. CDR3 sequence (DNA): TGTGCATCCCGGGAGGGGTACACAGATACGCAGTATTTT. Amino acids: CASREGYTDTQYF.

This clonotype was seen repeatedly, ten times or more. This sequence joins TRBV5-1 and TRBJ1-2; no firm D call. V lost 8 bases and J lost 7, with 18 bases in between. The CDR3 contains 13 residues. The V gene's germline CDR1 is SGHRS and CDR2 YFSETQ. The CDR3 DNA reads TGCGCCAGTATGGACGGAGGCGGATCTGGCTACACCTTC. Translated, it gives CASMDGGGSGYTF.

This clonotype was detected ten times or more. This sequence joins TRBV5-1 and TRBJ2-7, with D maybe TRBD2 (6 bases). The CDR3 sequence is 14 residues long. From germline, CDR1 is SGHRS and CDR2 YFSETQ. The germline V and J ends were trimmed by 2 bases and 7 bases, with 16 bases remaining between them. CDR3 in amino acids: CASSFVSSSVEQYF. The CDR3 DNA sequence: TGCGCCAGCAGCTTTGTCTCCTCTAGCGTTGAGCAGTACTTC.

CDR3 in amino acids: CASSVSGQVTDTQYF. The DNA of the CDR3 is TGTGCCAGCAGTGTATCGGGACAGGTTACCGATACGCAGTATTTT. The J gene is TRBJ2-3, the V gene TRBV12-3 or TRBV12-4, with 8 bases that match TRBD1. V dropped 5 bases and J dropped 6; count of bases not matched to a gene: 10. The CDR3 contains 15 residues.

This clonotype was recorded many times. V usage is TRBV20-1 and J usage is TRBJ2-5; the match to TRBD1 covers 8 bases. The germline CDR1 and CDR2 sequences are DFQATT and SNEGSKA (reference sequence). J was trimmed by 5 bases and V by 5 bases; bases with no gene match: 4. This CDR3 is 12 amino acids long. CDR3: CSAPRQGETQYF. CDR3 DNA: TGCAGTGCTCCTCGACAGGGGGAGACCCAGTACTTC.

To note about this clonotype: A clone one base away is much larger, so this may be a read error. The DNA of the CDR3 is TGTGCCAGCACCATCTTGGGGGGAGTAGGGGAGACCCAGTACTTC. This sequence encodes CASTILGGVGETQYF. This chain uses TRBV6-1 with TRBJ2-5; D is possibly TRBD2 (6 bases). This CDR3 contains 15 residues. Germline CDR1 MNHNS, CDR2 SASEGT. Trimming took off 7 bases at V and 5 bases at J, with 20 bases between the two ends.

In DNA form, the CDR3 reads TGTGCCAGCAGCTTGGGAGGGTTGAAGAACACTGAAGCTTTCTTT. This gives the protein CASSLGGLKNTEAFF. The chain joins TRBV11-2 to TRBJ1-1; D remains ambiguous. The V gene lost 3 bases and the J gene lost 1 base, with 12 bases spanning the gap. This CDR3 spans 15 amino acids. Per germline, CDR1 SGHAT and CDR2 FQNNGV.

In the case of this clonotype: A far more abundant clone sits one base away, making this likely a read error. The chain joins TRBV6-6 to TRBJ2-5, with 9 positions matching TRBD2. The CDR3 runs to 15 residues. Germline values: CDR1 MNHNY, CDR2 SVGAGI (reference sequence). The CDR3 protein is CASSYSASGIETRYF. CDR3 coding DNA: TGTGCCAGCAGTTACTCGGCTAGCGGGATAGAGACCCGGTACTTC.

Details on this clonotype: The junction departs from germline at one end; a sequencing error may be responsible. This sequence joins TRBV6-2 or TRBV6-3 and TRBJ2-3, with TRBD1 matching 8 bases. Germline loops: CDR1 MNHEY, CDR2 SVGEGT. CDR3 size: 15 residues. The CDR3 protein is CASRGGQVTHRYAVF. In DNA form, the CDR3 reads TGTGCCAGCAGGGGGGGACAGGTCACACATAGATACGCAGTATTT.